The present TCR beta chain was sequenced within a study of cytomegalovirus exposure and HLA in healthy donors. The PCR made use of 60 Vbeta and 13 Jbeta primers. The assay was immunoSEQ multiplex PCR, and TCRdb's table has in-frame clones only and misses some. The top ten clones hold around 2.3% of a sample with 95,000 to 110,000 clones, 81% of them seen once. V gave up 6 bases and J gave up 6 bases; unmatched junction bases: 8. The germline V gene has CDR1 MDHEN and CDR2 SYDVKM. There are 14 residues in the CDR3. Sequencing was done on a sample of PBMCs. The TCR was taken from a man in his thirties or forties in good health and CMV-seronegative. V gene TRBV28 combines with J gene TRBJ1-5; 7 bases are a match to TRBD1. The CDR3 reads CASRPQGFVQPQHF. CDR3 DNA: TGTGCCAGCAGACCACAGGGGTTCGTTCAGCCCCAGCATTTT.